What follows describes a single T cell receptor (beta chain). What it binds is unknown. V was pared by 6 bases and J by 2 bases, with 28 bases between. Germline V gene lookup returns CDR1 SEHNR and CDR2 FQNEAQ (reference sequence). The CDR3 extends over 19 amino acids. This sample was taken from a study of T cell responses to AZD1222 COVID-19 vaccine. Findings and limits, study-wide: A mostly white British donor set with more females was recruited, and clonal diversity was possibly underestimated. Vaccine-associated CD4 TCRs ranged over spike, dominating at 160-218 and 743-854. The peak T cell response came first, and repertoires were sampled only after it.

Repertoires were generated with immunoSEQ multiplex PCR, while TCRdb's copy carries only in-frame clones and drops some. The data contain about 220,000 clones, roughly 91% of them singletons. The chain recombines TRBV7-9 with TRBJ2-5, with D perhaps TRBD2 (6 bases). The sequencing here drew on peripheral blood, taken on day 0 of MenACWY control vaccination. The sequence derives from an adult in good health. CDR3 nucleotides: TGTGCCAGCAGTCGGAGGGGTAGGGCGGCAGGGTCCCAACAAGAGACCCAGTACTTC. It translates to CASSRRGRAAGSQQETQYF.